This T cell receptor beta chain emerged from a study of T-cell memory formation after mild COVID-19. General observations from the study: Within pre-infection memory, some responding clones were found, suggesting cross-reactive memory joined.

Notes on this clonotype: Its target is unknown.

Constant-segment primers were used for 5'RACE, and the resulting TCR alpha and TCR beta cDNA libraries carried sample barcodes and UMIs. TCRdb re-analysed the 5' RACE reads in MiXCR, keeping a single row per CDR3 protein. The sample comprises about 210,000 distinct CDR3 sequences, approximately 30% of which are singletons, and about an eighth rests with the top ten. With V trimmed by 3 bases and J by 0 bases, 8 bases remained unmatched. CDR3 length equals 17 residues. In germline, CDR1 is SGHRS, CDR2 YFSETQ. What was sequenced was PBMCs or a T cell subset sorted from them (not recorded which). The chain is built from TRBV5-1 and TRBJ2-5, with 10 positions matching TRBD2. The receptor was derived from an adult woman who had mild COVID-19 (a few samples of this study predate the infection). Cell type and time point are not known. CDR3 in amino acids: CASSWGRTSGNQETQYF. CDR3 coding DNA: TGCGCCAGCAGCTGGGGGCGGACTAGCGGAAACCAAGAGACCCAGTACTTC. The complete variable domain, with remaining parts taken from reference TRBV5-1 and TRBJ2-5, reads KAGVTQTPRYLIKTRGQQVTLSCSPISGHRSVSWYQQTPGQGLQFLFEYFSETQRNKGNFPGRFSGRQFSNSRSEMNVSTLELGDSALYLCASSWGRTSGNQETQYFGPGTRLLVL.